This T cell receptor beta chain was retrieved from a study of T cells after yellow fever vaccination. The germline V and J ends were trimmed by 3 bases and 12 bases, with 18 bases remaining between them. Germline CDR1 is LGHNA and CDR2 is YSLEER. The CDR3 consists of 14 residues. From the 5' RACE reads, TCRdb called clonotypes with MiXCR, one entry per CDR3 protein. Among 150,000 to 200,000 distinct CDR3 sequences listed, around 8.5% were seen once. Study conclusions and caveats: Post-booster samples contained most primary-vaccination clones (around 96% CD4, about 90% CD8).

This clonotype was observed a few times. Its antigen is undetermined. This TCR derives from a man aged 18-30 years who received the YFV17D yellow fever vaccine. The V call is TRBV4-3, the J call TRBJ2-1, with TRBD1 as a possible D gene (6 bases). Sequenced here: CD8+ T cells sorted from PBMCs, sampled 45 days after the yellow fever booster vaccination. For the CDR3, the DNA is TGCGCCAGCAGCCAGGATCGAACAGGGTCGGGGCAGTTCTTC. Protein sequence: CASSQDRTGSGQFF.